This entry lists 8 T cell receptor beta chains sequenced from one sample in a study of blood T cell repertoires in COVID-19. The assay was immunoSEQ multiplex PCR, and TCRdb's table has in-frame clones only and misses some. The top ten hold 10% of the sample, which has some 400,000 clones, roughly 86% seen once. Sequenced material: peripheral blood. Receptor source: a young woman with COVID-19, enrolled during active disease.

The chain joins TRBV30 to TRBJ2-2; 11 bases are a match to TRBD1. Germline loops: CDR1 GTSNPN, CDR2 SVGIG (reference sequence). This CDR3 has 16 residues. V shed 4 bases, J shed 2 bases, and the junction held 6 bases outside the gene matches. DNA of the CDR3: TGTGCCTGGACCCCCGGGACAGGGGGTAACACCGGGGAGCTGTTTTTT. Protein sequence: CAWTPGTGGNTGELFF.

This CDR3 is CATPGVGQPQHF. The DNA for the CDR3 is TGCGCCACCCCAGGGGTGGGTCAGCCCCAGCATTTT. The chain carries TRBV10-2 and TRBJ1-5, with D tentatively TRBD1 (6 bases). CDR3 size: 12 residues. Germline V gene lookup returns CDR1 WSHSY and CDR2 SAAADI. V lost 10 bases and J 6 bases, leaving 13 bases between the germline ends.

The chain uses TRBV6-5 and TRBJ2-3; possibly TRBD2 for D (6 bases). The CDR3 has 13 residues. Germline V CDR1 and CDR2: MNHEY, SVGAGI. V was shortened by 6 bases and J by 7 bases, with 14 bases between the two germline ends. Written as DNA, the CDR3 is TGTGCCAGCAGATTGGGGACTCCCCATACGCAGTATTTT. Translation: CASRLGTPHTQYF.

CDR3: CASSLVQGNTGELFF. The CDR3, as DNA: TGTGCCAGCAGCTTGGTACAGGGGAACACCGGGGAGCTGTTTTTT. V usage is TRBV5-5 and J usage is TRBJ2-2; D possibly corresponds to TRBD1 (6 bases). The CDR3 runs 15 residues. V lost 0 bases and J 1 base, leaving 7 bases between the germline ends. Germline V lookup: CDR1 SGHKS, CDR2 YYEKEE (reference sequence).

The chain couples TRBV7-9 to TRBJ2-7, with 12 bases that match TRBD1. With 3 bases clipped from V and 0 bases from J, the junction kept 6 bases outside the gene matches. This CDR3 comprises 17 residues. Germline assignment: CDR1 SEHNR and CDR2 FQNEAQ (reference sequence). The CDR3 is CASSFGTGGPLSYEQYF. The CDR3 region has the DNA TGTGCCAGCAGCTTCGGGACAGGGGGCCCACTCTCCTACGAGCAGTACTTC.

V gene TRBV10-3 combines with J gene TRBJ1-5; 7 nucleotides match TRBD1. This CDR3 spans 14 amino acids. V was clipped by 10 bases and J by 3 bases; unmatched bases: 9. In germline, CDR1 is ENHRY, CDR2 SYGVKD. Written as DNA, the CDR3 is TGTGCCACCCGCGAGGGGGCTAACAATCAGCCCCAGCATTTT. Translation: CATREGANNQPQHF.

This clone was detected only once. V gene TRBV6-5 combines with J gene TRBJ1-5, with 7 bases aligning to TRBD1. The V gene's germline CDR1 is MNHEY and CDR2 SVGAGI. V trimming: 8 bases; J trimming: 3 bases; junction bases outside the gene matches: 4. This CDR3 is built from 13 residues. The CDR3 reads CASLGQTNQPQHF. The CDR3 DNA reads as TGTGCCAGCTTGGGACAGACCAATCAGCCCCAGCATTTT.

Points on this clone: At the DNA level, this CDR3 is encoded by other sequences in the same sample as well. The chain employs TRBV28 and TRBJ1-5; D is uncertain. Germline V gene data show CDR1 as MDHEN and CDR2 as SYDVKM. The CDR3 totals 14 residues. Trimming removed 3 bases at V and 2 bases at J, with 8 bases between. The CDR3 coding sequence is TGTGCCAGCAGTTTGGGTGGAGGCAATCAGCCCCAGCATTTT. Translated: CASSLGGGNQPQHF.